These T cell receptor beta chains were read from a single sample in a study of shared clonotypes between healthy human individuals. Assay used: immunoSEQ multiplex PCR; TCRdb lists only in-frame clones, some missing. The repertoire includes a few million clones, almost 96% of them detected once, and around 0.13% sits in the top ten. The sample taken for sequencing was naive CD4+ T cells sorted from blood. The receptor source for this set is a man aged 18 to 29 in good health. The CDR3 runs from the conserved cysteine through the conserved F or W. The order of the fields is V gene, clone size, D gene, J gene, CDR3 DNA, CDR3 protein. D genes are given only for firm matches. Rows give clone size only sometimes, using once, few, many, or a class for an expanded clone.

TRBV9	.	.	TRBJ2-5	TGTGCCAGCAGCTCTCGGTACCAAGAGACCCAGTACTTC	CASSSRYQETQYF
TRBV11-2	.	.	TRBJ2-3	TGTGCCAGCAGCTTGCAGGGTAGCACAGATACGCAGTATTTT	CASSLQGSTDTQYF
TRBV29-1	.	TRBD2	TRBJ2-5	TGCAGCGCCGCACAGCGGGACCTCCAAGAGACCCAGTACTTC	CSAAQRDLQETQYF
TRBV18	.	.	TRBJ1-2	TGTGCCAGCTCACCACCGGTTTCGGAACGCGAAGGCTACACCTTC	CASSPPVSEREGYTF
TRBV10-3	.	.	TRBJ2-7	TGTGCCATCAGTGAGTCGGGGCCAGGGGTCTTCTACGAGCAGTACTTC	CAISESGPGVFYEQYF
TRBV5-1	.	TRBD2	TRBJ2-3	TGCGCCAGCAGCATATCTAGCGGTACTAGCACAGATACGCAGTATTTT	CASSISSGTSTDTQYF
TRBV5-6	.	.	TRBJ1-1	TGTGCCAGCAGCTTCACGAGGAGCGAAGCTTTCTTT	CASSFTRSEAFF
TRBV28	.	.	TRBJ1-5	TGTGCCAGCAGTTTAGACCGGGGCCAGCCCCAGCATTTT	CASSLDRGQPQHF
TRBV10-3	.	TRBD1	TRBJ1-2	TGTGCCATCAGTGAGTCCACAGGGGGCGGCTATGGCTACACCTTC	CAISESTGGGYGYTF
TRBV7-9	.	TRBD2	TRBJ2-3	TGTGCCAGCAGCTCCCCGACTAGCGCCACAGATACGCAGTATTTT	CASSSPTSATDTQYF
TRBV4-1	.	.	TRBJ1-4	TGCGCCAGCAGCCAAGATTTAGGCGCAACTAATGAAAAACTGTTTTTT	CASSQDLGATNEKLFF
TRBV5-4	.	.	TRBJ2-5	TGTGCCAGCAGCTTGGTTCCGGGAGTGATGGAGACCCAGTACTTC	CASSLVPGVMETQYF
TRBV7-2	.	TRBD1	TRBJ2-5	TGTGCCAGCAGCTTAGCCGGGACAGGGCCCCAAGAGACCCAGTACTTC	CASSLAGTGPQETQYF
TRBV18	.	TRBD2	TRBJ2-7	TGTGCCAGCTCACCCGCGGGGGGTACCTACGAGCAGTACTTC	CASSPAGGTYEQYF
TRBV9	.	TRBD2	TRBJ2-1	TGTGCCAGCAGCGGTAGACTAGCGGGGCATGAGCAGTTCTTC	CASSGRLAGHEQFF
TRBV7-9	few	.	TRBJ1-2	TGTGCCAGCAGCTTAGTTTCAGGTGGCTACACCTTC	CASSLVSGGYTF
TRBV2	.	.	TRBJ2-2	TGTGCCACGTCTGGGAGGACACTGAACACCGGGGAGCTGTTTTTT	CATSGRTLNTGELFF
TRBV19	.	TRBD1	TRBJ2-2	TGTGCCAGTAGTACATACCAGGGGGCGCTCGGCGGGGAGCTGTTTTTT	CASSTYQGALGGELFF
TRBV9	.	TRBD2	TRBJ2-5	TGTGCCAGCAGTCCTCTAAGCGGGAGGGCCGGAGAGACCCAGTACTTC	CASSPLSGRAGETQYF
TRBV7-2	.	.	TRBJ2-2	TGTGCCAGCAGCTTAGTTGCAGGGGCTACCGGGGAGCTGTTTTTT	CASSLVAGATGELFF
TRBV5-1	.	.	TRBJ2-3	TGCGCCAGCAGCACGGGACCGAGCACAGATACGCAGTATTTT	CASSTGPSTDTQYF
TRBV6-1	.	TRBD2	TRBJ2-2	TGTGCCAGCACCCAGACTAGCTTCAACACCGGGGAGCTGTTTTTT	CASTQTSFNTGELFF
TRBV5-1	.	.	TRBJ2-5	TGCGCCAGCTGGGGGGACCCCCTCCGACAAGAGACCCAGTACTTC	CASWGDPLRQETQYF
TRBV29-1	.	.	TRBJ2-7	TGCAGCGTTGCGGGGGATTCCTACGAGCAGTACTTC	CSVAGDSYEQYF
TRBV6-1	.	.	TRBJ1-4	TGTGCCAGCAGTGAACGGGGGCTGGCTAATGAAAAACTGTTTTTT	CASSERGLANEKLFF
TRBV5-1	.	.	TRBJ2-7	TGCGCCAGCAGCTTGCAAGTAGGGACTTACGAGCAGTACTTC	CASSLQVGTYEQYF
TRBV18	.	.	TRBJ2-5	TGTGCCAGCTCCCGGACAGAAGAGACCCAGTACTTC	CASSRTEETQYF
TRBV6-1	.	TRBD2	TRBJ2-1	TGTGCCAGCAGTGTTTACCGGGAGGATGAGCAGTTCTTC	CASSVYREDEQFF
TRBV6-6	.	TRBD1	TRBJ2-1	TGTGCCAGCAGATTTCGCCGGACAGGGGGAGGCGATGAGCAGTTCTTC	CASRFRRTGGGDEQFF
TRBV30	.	.	TRBJ2-6	TGTGCCTGGAGTGGCCGGACAGTTGTCTCTGGGGCCAACGTCCTGACTTTC	CAWSGRTVVSGANVLTF
TRBV19	.	.	TRBJ2-2	TGTGCCAGTAGTATCGGTAGAGGGTTGACCGGGGAGCTGTTTTTT	CASSIGRGLTGELFF
TRBV5-1	.	.	TRBJ2-5	TGCGCCAGCAGCCTAGCACCTGATGGGTCTAAGACCCAGTACTTC	CASSLAPDGSKTQYF
TRBV7-8	.	TRBD1	TRBJ2-5	TGTGCCAGCAGCTTACAAGGACAGGGGCCTCAAGAGACCCAGTACTTC	CASSLQGQGPQETQYF
TRBV10-1	.	.	TRBJ2-3	TGCGCCAGCAGTGAAGATCTGGGGGCCGTAAATACGCAGTATTTT	CASSEDLGAVNTQYF
TRBV5-1	.	TRBD2	TRBJ2-3	TGCGCCAGCAGCCTGGGACTAGCGGCTAGCACAGATACGCAGTATTTT	CASSLGLAASTDTQYF
TRBV6-5	.	.	TRBJ2-5	TGTGCCAGCAGTTACGACACTAGGCGACAAGAGACCCAGTACTTC	CASSYDTRRQETQYF
TRBV11-2	.	.	TRBJ2-7	TGTGCCAGCAGCTTAGTTGAAACCTACGAGCAGTACTTC	CASSLVETYEQYF
TRBV7-2	.	TRBD1	TRBJ2-2	TGTGCCAGCAGCTTACGGCTCGGGACAGGGGCCGGGGAGCTGTTTTTT	CASSLRLGTGAGELFF
TRBV4-3	.	.	TRBJ2-2	TGCGCCAGCAGCCCAGGACAGACAACCGGGGAGCTGTTTTTT	CASSPGQTTGELFF
TRBV11-2	.	.	TRBJ2-2	TGTGCCAGCAGCTTAGGGGTCACTAACACCGGGGAGCTGTTTTTT	CASSLGVTNTGELFF
TRBV9	.	.	TRBJ1-6	TGTGCCAGCAGCGTCGGGGGTTATAATTCACCCCTCCACTTT	CASSVGGYNSPLHF
TRBV4-1	.	TRBD1	TRBJ1-1	TGCGCCAGCAGTTGGGGGGACAGTACCTTGAACACTGAAGCTTTCTTT	CASSWGDSTLNTEAFF
TRBV4-3	.	.	TRBJ2-1	TGCGCCAGCAGCCAGGGTTGGGGGACCCACAATGAGCAGTTCTTC	CASSQGWGTHNEQFF
TRBV4-1	.	.	TRBJ2-5	TGCGCCAGCAGCCAAGGAGGATCCGAGACCCAGTACTTC	CASSQGGSETQYF
TRBV10-3	few	.	TRBJ1-5	TGTGCCATCAGCGACCGGGACAGCAATCAGCCCCAGCATTTT	CAISDRDSNQPQHF
TRBV9	.	.	TRBJ1-4	TGTGCCAGCGGGGTGGGGATAAACCCCGCTGGGAATGAAAAACTGTTTTTT	CASGVGINPAGNEKLFF
TRBV6-5	.	TRBD1	TRBJ1-4	TGTGCCAGCAGTGCCTACAGGGGAAGGGATGAAAAACTGTTTTTT	CASSAYRGRDEKLFF
TRBV15	.	.	TRBJ2-3	TGTGCCACCAGCAGACCAGGGATAGGATCGACAGATACGCAGTATTTT	CATSRPGIGSTDTQYF
TRBV10-3	.	TRBD1	TRBJ1-4	TGTGCCACAACAGATCCGGGACAGCCGAATGAAAAACTGTTTTTT	CATTDPGQPNEKLFF
TRBV6-1	.	TRBD2	TRBJ2-3	TGTGCCAGCAGTGGCCTAGCGGGGTTTGCAGATACGCAGTATTTT	CASSGLAGFADTQYF
TRBV25-1	.	TRBD2	TRBJ2-3	TGTGCCAGCAGTAGCGGGGGGGCGATAGATACGCAGTATTTT	CASSSGGAIDTQYF
TRBV5-8	.	TRBD1	TRBJ2-3	TGTGCCAGCAGCCAGGGACAGGGACTAAACACAGATACGCAGTATTTT	CASSQGQGLNTDTQYF
TRBV30	.	TRBD2	TRBJ2-5	TGTGCCTGGGGAGTCTCGAGGATGAGCGGGGGCCTCCAAGAGACCCAGTACTTC	CAWGVSRMSGGLQETQYF